These 27 T cell receptor beta chains came from one sample sequenced in a study of glioma-infiltrating T cells after dendritic cell vaccination. Generated by immunoSEQ multiplex PCR, the TCRdb table keeps only in-frame clones and is missing some. The sample carries approximately 100,000 clones, about four fifths recorded once. Specimen: blood, collected before dendritic cell vaccination. The receptors were sampled from a human donor with glioblastoma.

The gene calls are TRBV6-1 and TRBJ1-2; unclear D gene. V lost 8 bases and J lost 8, with 18 bases in between. CDR1 is MNHNS and CDR2 is SASEGT in the germline V gene. This CDR3 has 13 residues. The CDR3 is CASGGGLRKGYTF. CDR3 DNA sequence: TGTGCCAGCGGAGGCGGCTTGCGGAAGGGCTACACCTTC.

The chain links TRBV2 to TRBJ2-7; 7 bases align to TRBD2. The ends lost 2 bases at V and 2 bases at J; junction bases unmatched: 6. CDR3 length: 15 amino acids. Germline CDR1 SNHLY, CDR2 FYNNEI. The CDR3, as DNA: TGTGCCAGCAGTGAAATGGGAGGGTTCACCTACGAGCAGTACTTC. Its protein is CASSEMGGFTYEQYF.

This chain uses TRBV9 with TRBJ1-2; tentatively, D is TRBD1 (6 bases). Germline values: CDR1 SGDLS, CDR2 YYNGEE. Trimming cost V 3 bases and J 12 bases, with 15 bases left between them. CDR3 size: 12 residues. The CDR3 spells CASSEGGGGHTF. In DNA form, the CDR3 reads TGTGCCAGCAGCGAGGGAGGGGGGGGCCACACCTTC.

The chain couples TRBV7-9 to TRBJ2-4, with 12 bases that match TRBD1. Germline V gives CDR1 SEHNR, CDR2 FQNEAQ (reference sequence). Trimming cost V 1 base and J 8 bases; bases outside gene matches: 6. The CDR3 has 16 residues. The CDR3 sequence: CASSLGGTGGLDIQYF. The CDR3 coding sequence is TGTGCCAGCAGCTTAGGGGGGACAGGGGGCCTGGACATTCAGTACTTC.

Comment on this clone: Compared with germline, one end of the junction differs, possibly owing to a read error. This rearrangement joins TRBV7-7 to TRBJ2-1, with D possibly matching TRBD2 (6 bases). This CDR3 comprises 17 residues. CDR1 and CDR2 (germline): SSHAT, FNYEAQ (reference sequence). CDR3 region: CASSLRFPGLGFDEQFF. CDR3 nucleotides: TGTGCTAGCAGCTTACGTTTTCCGGGACTGGGTTTCGATGAGCAGTTCTTC. The variable domain in full, completed from reference TRBV7-7 and TRBJ2-1, reads GAGVSQSPRYKVTKRGQDVTLRCDPISSHATLYWYQQALGQGPEFLTYFNYEAQPDKSGLPSDRFSAERPEGSISTLTIQRTEQRDSAMYRCASSLRFPGLGFDEQFFGPGTRLTVL.

The rearrangement uses TRBV5-1 and TRBJ2-2; D gene unclear. Germline-derived CDR1 and CDR2 are SGHRS and YFSETQ. The CDR3 consists of 14 residues. With 5 bases removed from V and 0 bases from J, the gap between germline ends came to 8 bases. CDR3 sequence: CASSSSPNTGELFF. The CDR3 nucleotides read TGCGCCAGCAGTAGCAGCCCGAACACCGGGGAGCTGTTTTTT. The complete variable domain, with remaining parts taken from reference TRBV5-1 and TRBJ2-2, reads KAGVTQTPRYLIKTRGQQVTLSCSPISGHRSVSWYQQTPGQGLQFLFEYFSETQRNKGNFPGRFSGRQFSNSRSEMNVSTLELGDSALYLCASSSSPNTGELFFGEGSRLTVL.

The CDR3 protein is CASSFSVGQGYEQYF. CDR3 DNA: TGTGCCAGCAGCTTTAGTGTGGGACAGGGTTACGAGCAGTACTTC. This chain joins TRBV7-6 and TRBJ2-7, with TRBD1 identical over 9 bases. V lost 3 bases, J lost 4 bases, and 7 bases stayed unmatched. The CDR3 is made up of 15 amino acids. Germline CDR1 reads SGHVS; CDR2 reads FNYEAQ.

The chain links TRBV9 to TRBJ2-1; D gene uncertain. The CDR3 has 15 amino acids. V dropped 0 bases and J dropped 0 bases, with 7 bases sitting between them. Germline loops: CDR1 SGDLS, CDR2 YYNGEE. The CDR3 DNA reads as TGTGCCAGCAGCGTAGGGCAGAACTCCTACAATGAGCAGTTCTTC. Amino acids: CASSVGQNSYNEQFF.

V is TRBV11-3 and J is TRBJ2-7; perhaps TRBD1 as D (6 bases). The V gene lost 5 bases and the J gene lost 1 base, with 9 bases spanning the gap. Germline V gives CDR1 SGHNT, CDR2 YENEEA. The CDR3 sequence is 13 residues long. As DNA, the CDR3 is TGTGCCAGCAGCCCGGACAGTTCCTACGAGCAGTACTTC. Amino acid sequence: CASSPDSSYEQYF.

J is TRBJ2-7 and V is TRBV11-2, with 8 bases matching TRBD2. This CDR3 has 15 residues. Germline assignment: CDR1 SGHAT and CDR2 FQNNGV. The J segment lost 1 base and the V segment lost 5 bases, leaving 7 bases of the junction unmatched. CDR3 sequence reads: CASSIFSGASYEQYF. The CDR3 DNA reads TGTGCCAGCAGCATTTTTAGCGGGGCTTCCTACGAGCAGTACTTC. Full variable domain (outside the CDR3, taken from reference TRBV11-2 and TRBJ2-7): EAGVAQSPRYKIIEKRQSVAFWCNPISGHATLYWYQQILGQGPKLLIQFQNNGVVDDSQLPKDRFSAERLKGVDSTLKIQPAKLEDSAVYLCASSIFSGASYEQYFGPGTRLTVT.

The chain employs TRBV7-2 and TRBJ2-3, with 9 nucleotides matching TRBD1. J lost 2 bases, V lost 4 bases, and 4 bases had no gene match. This CDR3 is built from 15 residues. The V gene's germline CDR1 is SGHTA and CDR2 FQGNSA. The CDR3 sequence is CASSSRTGVTDTQYF. Written as DNA, the CDR3 is TGTGCCAGCAGCTCCCGGACAGGGGTCACAGATACGCAGTATTTT.

The rearrangement uses TRBV30 and TRBJ1-6; TRBD1 matches at 8 bases. Germline V gene lookup returns CDR1 GTSNPN and CDR2 SVGIG (reference sequence). The CDR3 spans 15 residues. The V gene end was trimmed by 4 bases and the J gene end by 5 bases; junction bases not matched to a gene: 7. In DNA, the CDR3 is TGTGCCTGGAACTTCAAGGACAGGGATAATTCACCCCTCCACTTT. This encodes CAWNFKDRDNSPLHF.

V is TRBV6-5 and J is TRBJ2-7; 8 nucleotides match TRBD1. After removal of 7 bases from V and 6 bases from J, the junction contained 14 bases not matched to a gene. CDR3 length: 15 residues. Germline-derived CDR1 and CDR2 are MNHEY and SVGAGI. Here the CDR3 reads CASILTRTGNAEQYF. The CDR3 DNA is TGTGCCAGCATTCTTACCCGGACAGGGAATGCCGAGCAGTACTTC.

The rearrangement uses TRBV7-8 and TRBJ1-2; 9 nucleotides match TRBD1. Germline V CDR1 and CDR2: SGHVS, FQNEAQ. The CDR3 loop spans 15 amino acids. The V and J ends lost 5 bases and 7 bases, in that order; junction bases with no gene match: 11. The CDR3 reads CASSIHRGTGFGYTF. The CDR3, as DNA: TGTGCCAGCAGCATACACCGCGGGACAGGGTTTGGCTACACCTTC.

The CDR3 DNA follows: TGTGCCAGCAGCCAAGGAAGGCAGGACTATGGCTACACCTTC. Translated: CASSQGRQDYGYTF. The chain combines TRBV14 with TRBJ1-2, with unresolved D. V shed 1 base and J shed 3 bases, with 9 bases lying between them. CDR1 SGHDN and CDR2 FVKESK come from the germline V gene. The CDR3 sequence is 14 residues long.

The J gene is TRBJ1-2, the V gene TRBV19, with 8 nucleotides matching TRBD1. With 10 bases clipped from V and 6 bases from J, the junction kept 16 bases outside the gene matches. From germline, CDR1 is LNHDA and CDR2 SQIVND (reference sequence). CDR3 length: 15 residues. This CDR3 is CATQSIGQGTHGYTF. In DNA, the CDR3 is TGTGCCACTCAAAGTATTGGACAGGGAACTCATGGCTACACCTTC.

This clone was detected only a few times. The J gene is TRBJ1-4, the V gene TRBV30, with no clear D. V was clipped by 2 bases and J by 8 bases, with 6 bases between them. In germline, CDR1 is GTSNPN, CDR2 SVGIG (reference sequence). This CDR3 is 11 amino acids long. The CDR3 loop is CAWSIREKLFF. CDR3 DNA: TGTGCCTGGAGTATACGGGAAAAACTGTTTTTT.

The rearrangement joins TRBV2 to TRBJ2-2; the match to TRBD1 covers 7 bases. The germline CDR1 and CDR2 sequences are SNHLY and FYNNEI. This CDR3 has 18 amino acids. V trimming: 2 bases; J trimming: 3 bases; junction bases outside the gene matches: 12. The CDR3 DNA follows: TGTGCCAGCAGTGAACCGACAGGGTCCCCTATGGACACCGGGGAGCTGTTTTTT. Protein: CASSEPTGSPMDTGELFF.

The chain links TRBV4-2 to TRBJ2-3; D is perhaps TRBD2 (5 bases). The CDR3 has 16 residues. V lost 0 bases, J lost 3 bases, and 13 bases lay in between. Per the germline V gene, CDR1 is LGHNA and CDR2 is YNFKEQ. CDR3 bases: TGTGCCAGCAGCCAAGAAGGAGGACTCGGAACAGATACGCAGTATTTT. Translated: CASSQEGGLGTDTQYF.

This chain connects TRBV4-3 to TRBJ1-1, with D tentatively TRBD1 (6 bases). V lost 3 bases and J 10 bases, leaving 12 bases between the germline ends. The germline V gene has CDR1 LGHNA and CDR2 YSLEER. This CDR3 contains 12 residues. As DNA, the CDR3 is TGCGCCAGCAGCCACGGGGGGCGAGGAGCTTTCTTT. Its translation is CASSHGGRGAFF.

This clone was observed a few times. This sequence joins TRBV2 and TRBJ1-3; 9 positions match TRBD1. V shed 8 bases, J shed 3 bases, and the junction held 8 bases outside the gene matches. This CDR3 contains 15 residues. The germline V gene has CDR1 SNHLY and CDR2 FYNNEI. CDR3 sequence reads: CASGVGQGLGNTIYF. For the CDR3, the DNA is TGTGCCAGCGGGGTGGGACAGGGCCTTGGAAACACCATATATTTT. The full variable domain, in which reference TRBV2 and TRBJ1-3 provide the parts outside the CDR3, is EPEVTQTPSHQVTQMGQEVILRCVPISNHLYFYWYRQILGQKVEFLVSFYNNEISEKSEIFDDQFSVERPDGSNFTLKIRSTKLEDSAMYFCASGVGQGLGNTIYFGEGSWLTVV.

V gene TRBV4-3 combines with J gene TRBJ2-7, with 8 positions matching TRBD2. This CDR3 comprises 15 residues. CDR1 and CDR2 (germline): LGHNA, YSLEER. The V gene end was trimmed by 4 bases and the J gene end by 2 bases; junction bases not matched to a gene: 7. CDR3 sequence: CASSRTSHEAYEQYF. The CDR3 bases are TGCGCCAGCAGCCGGACTAGCCACGAAGCCTACGAGCAGTACTTC.

This clone has a handful of counts. The rearrangement joins TRBV19 to TRBJ1-4, with no clear D. The CDR3 covers 14 residues. Trimming shortened V by 6 bases and J by 0 bases, and 8 bases separated the two germline ends. Germline loops: CDR1 LNHDA, CDR2 SQIVND (reference sequence). CDR3 bases: TGTGCCAGTAGGGCTTTTGCAACTAATGAAAAACTGTTTTTT. Amino acids: CASRAFATNEKLFF.

V usage is TRBV4-3 and J usage is TRBJ2-7, with D maybe TRBD1 (5 bases). Germline V lookup: CDR1 LGHNA, CDR2 YSLEER. V was pared by 1 base and J by 3 bases, with 13 bases between. The CDR3 runs 15 residues. The CDR3 coding sequence is TGCGCCAGCAGCCAAGGGACAACCAGGTACTACGAGCAGTACTTC. It translates to CASSQGTTRYYEQYF.

The V and J genes are TRBV4-1 and TRBJ2-2, with D maybe TRBD1 (6 bases). This CDR3 has 16 residues. The ends were cut back, 2 bases at V and 2 bases at J, with 12 bases in the middle. CDR1 and CDR2 (germline): MGHRA, YSYEKL. The chain's CDR3 is CASSQTGTFNTGELFF. Written as DNA, the CDR3 is TGCGCCAGCAGCCAAACGGGGACATTTAACACCGGGGAGCTGTTTTTT.

This clone was counted between two and nine times. This rearrangement joins TRBV25-1 to TRBJ1-1; no definite D call. Between the trimmed V and J ends, which lost 2 bases and 6 bases, there was a span of 10 bases. The CDR3 spans 13 residues. Germline CDR1 and CDR2: MGHDK and SYGVNS. The CDR3 loop is CASSEESGPEAFF. CDR3 in DNA: TGTGCCAGCAGTGAAGAGTCAGGCCCTGAAGCTTTCTTT. The full variable domain, its missing parts supplied by reference TRBV25-1 and TRBJ1-1, is EADIYQTPRYLVIGTGKKITLECSQTMGHDKMYWYQQDPGMELHLIHYSYGVNSTEKGDLSSESTVSRIRTEHFPLTLESARPSHTSQYLCASSEESGPEAFFGQGTRLTVV.

The rearrangement links TRBV18 to TRBJ1-2, with 8 bases fitting TRBD1. The germline V gene encodes CDR1 KGHSH and CDR2 LQKENI. This CDR3 comprises 13 residues. The ends lost 4 bases at V and 6 bases at J; junction bases unmatched: 4. The CDR3 spells CASSRADRDGYTF. The CDR3 coding sequence is TGTGCCAGCTCACGTGCGGACAGGGATGGCTACACCTTC.